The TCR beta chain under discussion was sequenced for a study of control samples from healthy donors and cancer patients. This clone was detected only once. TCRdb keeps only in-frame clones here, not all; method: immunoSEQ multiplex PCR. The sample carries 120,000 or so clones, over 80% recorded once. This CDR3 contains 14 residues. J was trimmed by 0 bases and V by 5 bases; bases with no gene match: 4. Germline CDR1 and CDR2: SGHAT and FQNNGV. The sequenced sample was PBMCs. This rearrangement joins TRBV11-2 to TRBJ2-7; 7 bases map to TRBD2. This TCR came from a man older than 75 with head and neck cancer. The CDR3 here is CASSRDYNSYEQYF. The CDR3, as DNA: TGTGCCAGCAGCCGGGACTATAACTCCTACGAGCAGTACTTC.